These T cell receptor beta chains were read from a single sample in a study of T cells after yellow fever vaccination. One entry per CDR3 protein results from TCRdb running MiXCR on the 5' RACE reads. The sample lists hundreds of thousands of distinct CDR3 sequences; roughly a fifth were seen once. Material: PBMCs, obtained roughly 23 days after the first yellow fever vaccination. The receptors derive from a man aged 18 to 29 who received the YFV17D yellow fever vaccine. CDR3s include the opening cysteine and the closing phenylalanine or tryptophan. A D gene is named only where the DNA matches it firmly. The listing skips clone size in some rows; elsewhere it reads once, few, many or a size class.

size: few; V: TRBV6-5; J: TRBJ1-2; D: NA; DNA: TGTGCCAGCAGTTACCGGGGCCGTCCTAACTATGGCTACACCTTC; CDR3: CASSYRGRPNYGYTF
size: NA; V: TRBV20-1; J: TRBJ1-6; D: NA; DNA: TGCAGTGCTAGAGGAGACAGAGGATCACCCCTCCACTTT; CDR3: CSARGDRGSPLHF
size: many; V: TRBV28; J: TRBJ1-2; D: NA; DNA: TGTGCCAGCAGTTTATCAGGGGATGGCTACACCTTC; CDR3: CASSLSGDGYTF
size: NA; V: TRBV2; J: TRBJ1-2; D: NA; DNA: TGTGCCAGCAGCGGCTACACCTTC; CDR3: CASSGYTF
size: many; V: TRBV7-3; J: TRBJ2-1; D: TRBD2; DNA: TGTGCCAGCAGCCCTAACCCGCTTGGTAGCGGGGGCTGGAATGAGCAGTTCTTC; CDR3: CASSPNPLGSGGWNEQFF
size: few; V: TRBV11-1; J: TRBJ1-4; D: NA; DNA: TGTGCCAGCAGCTTTTCGCGGTCTAATGAAAAACTGTTTTTT; CDR3: CASSFSRSNEKLFF
size: NA; V: TRBV7-6; J: TRBJ1-1; D: NA; DNA: TGTGCCAGCAGCCCCCTGGCAGGGGCGAACACTGAAGCTTTCTTT; CDR3: CASSPLAGANTEAFF
size: many; V: TRBV5-1; J: TRBJ2-3; D: NA; DNA: TGCGCCAGCAGCAGCGGTGGCACAGATACGCAGTATTTT; CDR3: CASSSGGTDTQYF
size: NA; V: TRBV5-5; J: TRBJ1-1; D: TRBD1; DNA: TGTGCCAGCAGCTTGGCCCCCGGGGACAGGGATACTGAAGCTTTCTTT; CDR3: CASSLAPGDRDTEAFF
size: NA; V: TRBV13; J: TRBJ2-3; D: NA; DNA: TGTGCCAGCAGCTTATATCACGGAAGCACAGATACGCAGTATTTT; CDR3: CASSLYHGSTDTQYF
size: NA; V: TRBV6-1; J: TRBJ1-5; D: NA; DNA: TGTGCCAGCAGTGCCCTGGACGCAGGGAGGGAGCCCCAGCATTTT; CDR3: CASSALDAGREPQHF
size: NA; V: TRBV25-1; J: TRBJ2-1; D: NA; DNA: TGTGCCAGCCAAATCCCAGGGGGGTACAATGAGCAGTTCTTC; CDR3: CASQIPGGYNEQFF
size: few; V: TRBV11-2; J: TRBJ1-1; D: NA; DNA: TGTGCCAGCAGCTTAGGAGGGACGAACACTGAAGCTTTCTTT; CDR3: CASSLGGTNTEAFF
size: NA; V: TRBV24-1; J: TRBJ1-2; D: NA; DNA: TGTGCCACCAGTGAGGACGGTTATGGCTACACCTTC; CDR3: CATSEDGYGYTF
size: few; V: TRBV12-3/TRBV12-4; J: TRBJ2-3; D: NA; DNA: TGTGCCAGCGCCCCGGGACTTGGCACAGATACGCAGTATTTT; CDR3: CASAPGLGTDTQYF
size: NA; V: TRBV12-3/TRBV12-4; J: TRBJ1-5; D: TRBD1; DNA: TGTACCTTCAGTTTGTATGGACAGGGGGTAAACGTCTATCAGCCCCAGCATTTT; CDR3: CTFSLYGQGVNVYQPQHF
size: few; V: TRBV28; J: TRBJ2-5; D: NA; DNA: TGTGCCAGCAGTTCCCCCGCCGGGGCTATGGATTGGACCCAGTACTTC; CDR3: CASSSPAGAMDWTQYF
size: few; V: TRBV30; J: TRBJ1-1; D: NA; DNA: TGTGCCTGGAGTCCCCAGATAGACACTGAAGCTTTCTTT; CDR3: CAWSPQIDTEAFF
size: few; V: TRBV5-1; J: TRBJ2-7; D: NA; DNA: TGCGCCAGCAGCTGGACGGTAACCTACGAGCAGTACTTC; CDR3: CASSWTVTYEQYF
size: NA; V: TRBV6-1; J: TRBJ1-6; D: NA; DNA: TGTGCCAGCAGATCCGGGACCGAGTTCTCACCCCTCCACTTT; CDR3: CASRSGTEFSPLHF
size: NA; V: TRBV7-2; J: TRBJ2-7; D: TRBD1; DNA: TGTGCCAGCACCCTATCCGGGACAGAAGCCTACGAGCAGTACTTC; CDR3: CASTLSGTEAYEQYF
size: many; V: TRBV5-1; J: TRBJ1-6; D: NA; DNA: TGCGCCAGCAGCACATCAGGGTTTCCGCTCGATGCCCTCCACTTT; CDR3: CASSTSGFPLDALHF
size: few; V: TRBV4-1; J: TRBJ2-4; D: TRBD1; DNA: TGCGCCAGCAGCCAGAGCGACAGGGGGCTCGACATTCAGTACTTC; CDR3: CASSQSDRGLDIQYF
size: many; V: TRBV4-1; J: TRBJ2-3; D: TRBD2; DNA: TGCGCCAGCAGCCCGGGACTAGGACGAGATACGCAGTATTTT; CDR3: CASSPGLGRDTQYF
size: many; V: TRBV12-3/TRBV12-4; J: TRBJ1-1; D: TRBD1; DNA: TGTGCCAGCAGTTTCAGGGGGCGGGGTCTTGTGAACACTGAAGCTTTCTTT; CDR3: CASSFRGRGLVNTEAFF
size: few; V: TRBV27; J: TRBJ1-1; D: TRBD1; DNA: TGTGCCAGCAGTTTATTTGGGGACACAGGGGCACGGGTTAACACTGAAGCTTTCTTT; CDR3: CASSLFGDTGARVNTEAFF
size: many; V: TRBV3-1; J: TRBJ1-1; D: NA; DNA: TGTGCCAGCAGCCAAGGACGGGGAACTGAAGCTTTCTTT; CDR3: CASSQGRGTEAFF
size: NA; V: TRBV25-1; J: TRBJ2-3; D: NA; DNA: TGTGCCAGCAGTACTCGAAGGAGGAGCACAGATACGCAGTATTTT; CDR3: CASSTRRRSTDTQYF
size: few; V: TRBV5-1; J: TRBJ1-4; D: NA; DNA: TGCGCCAGTTCAGCCCGCTCAACTAATGAAAAACTGTTTTTT; CDR3: CASSARSTNEKLFF
size: few; V: TRBV20-1; J: TRBJ2-1; D: TRBD2; DNA: TGCAGTGCTAGAAAGCGGGGACTCTACAATGAGCAGTTCTTC; CDR3: CSARKRGLYNEQFF
size: NA; V: TRBV9; J: TRBJ2-5; D: TRBD2; DNA: TGTGCCAGCAGCGTAGGGGTAGCGGGACAAGAGACCCAGTACTTC; CDR3: CASSVGVAGQETQYF
size: few; V: TRBV20-1; J: TRBJ1-5; D: NA; DNA: TGCAGTGCTAAGAGAACGGTTGGTCAGCCCCAGCATTTT; CDR3: CSAKRTVGQPQHF
size: NA; V: TRBV12-3/TRBV12-4; J: TRBJ2-6; D: NA; DNA: TGTGCCAGCAGTCCCCAGAGGGCCTCTGGGGCCAACGTCCTGACTTTC; CDR3: CASSPQRASGANVLTF
size: many; V: TRBV29-1; J: TRBJ2-1; D: NA; DNA: TGCAGCGTTTGGGGGGGCCACGGGAATGAGCAGTTCTTC; CDR3: CSVWGGHGNEQFF
size: NA; V: TRBV18; J: TRBJ2-3; D: NA; DNA: TGTGCCAGCTCACCACCAATAGGGTGGCCCGATCCGTACACAGATACGCAGTATTTT; CDR3: CASSPPIGWPDPYTDTQYF
size: few; V: TRBV18; J: TRBJ2-5; D: NA; DNA: TGTGCCAGCTCACCTACCTTAAGCGACAGCCAAGAGACCCAGTACTTC; CDR3: CASSPTLSDSQETQYF
size: NA; V: TRBV7-6; J: TRBJ1-1; D: NA; DNA: TGTGCCAGCAGCCGAGACGGGGGTACTGAAGCTTTCTTT; CDR3: CASSRDGGTEAFF
size: few; V: TRBV20-1; J: TRBJ2-3; D: NA; DNA: TGCAGTGCTAGGGACTTCTCTAGCACAGATACGCAGTATTTT; CDR3: CSARDFSSTDTQYF
size: NA; V: TRBV5-1; J: TRBJ2-3; D: NA; DNA: TGCGCCAGCAGCTTGTTATCTTGGGCAGCGGATACGCAGTATTTT; CDR3: CASSLLSWAADTQYF
size: few; V: TRBV5-4; J: TRBJ1-6; D: NA; DNA: TGTGCCAGCAGCGCTAAGGACAGAGGGAATTCACCCCTCCACTTT; CDR3: CASSAKDRGNSPLHF
size: many; V: TRBV10-3; J: TRBJ2-5; D: TRBD1; DNA: TGTGCCATCAGTGAGGACAGGGGTATAGAGACCCAGTACTTC; CDR3: CAISEDRGIETQYF
size: NA; V: TRBV7-9; J: TRBJ2-7; D: NA; DNA: TGTGCCAGCAGTTACCCAAACGCCTACGAGCAGTACTTC; CDR3: CASSYPNAYEQYF
size: NA; V: TRBV7-2; J: TRBJ2-7; D: NA; DNA: TGTGCCAGCAGCCCGGTGGTTGGTTCCTACGAGCAGTACTTC; CDR3: CASSPVVGSYEQYF
size: NA; V: TRBV18; J: TRBJ2-5; D: TRBD2; DNA: TGTGCCAGCTCACTGAGCTGGACTAGCGGGAAGGAGACCCAGTACTTC; CDR3: CASSLSWTSGKETQYF
size: few; V: TRBV18; J: TRBJ2-3; D: TRBD2; DNA: TGTGCCAGCTCACCATCCACAACTAGCGGGGGAGGAGATACGCAGTATTTT; CDR3: CASSPSTTSGGGDTQYF
size: NA; V: TRBV7-2; J: TRBJ2-1; D: NA; DNA: TGTGCCAGCAGCAAACAGAATAATGAGCAGTTCTTC; CDR3: CASSKQNNEQFF
size: NA; V: TRBV7-2; J: TRBJ1-2; D: NA; DNA: TGTGCCAGCAGCTTTAATCCTCGAACTAACTATGGCTACACCTTC; CDR3: CASSFNPRTNYGYTF
size: NA; V: TRBV10-3; J: TRBJ2-3; D: TRBD1; DNA: TGTGCCATCAGCAGACAGGGGGCTGGGGATACGCAGTATTTT; CDR3: CAISRQGAGDTQYF
size: few; V: TRBV7-3; J: TRBJ2-6; D: NA; DNA: TGTGCCAGCAGCCCGGAGGCCGTTGGGGCCAACGTCCTGACTTTC; CDR3: CASSPEAVGANVLTF
size: NA; V: TRBV20-1; J: TRBJ2-1; D: NA; DNA: TGCAGTGCTAGAGACCCCCATAGTGATGAGCAGTTCTTC; CDR3: CSARDPHSDEQFF
size: NA; V: TRBV24-1; J: TRBJ2-3; D: NA; DNA: TGTGCCACCAGTGACCCCAGGGGAAGGACAGATACGCAGTATTTT; CDR3: CATSDPRGRTDTQYF
size: few; V: TRBV6-2/TRBV6-3; J: TRBJ2-7; D: TRBD1; DNA: TGTGCCAGCAGGAGGGCGGGACAGGGAATCCACGAGCAGTACTTC; CDR3: CASRRAGQGIHEQYF
size: few; V: TRBV7-9; J: TRBJ2-7; D: NA; DNA: TGTGCCAGCGGAAGGACGGAGCAGTACTTC; CDR3: CASGRTEQYF
size: few; V: TRBV4-2; J: TRBJ2-7; D: NA; DNA: TGTGCCAGCAGCCAAGGGACAACCTACGAGCAGTACTTC; CDR3: CASSQGTTYEQYF
size: few; V: TRBV20-1; J: TRBJ1-2; D: NA; DNA: TGCAGTGTCTCGACTATAAACTATGGCTACACCTTC; CDR3: CSVSTINYGYTF
size: many; V: TRBV29-1; J: TRBJ2-1; D: TRBD1; DNA: TGCAGCGTTTCTGAGTGGCAGGGGGATGGCAATGAGCAGTTCTTC; CDR3: CSVSEWQGDGNEQFF
size: NA; V: TRBV5-1; J: TRBJ2-2; D: TRBD1; DNA: TGCGCCAGCAGCTTCACCCGGGACAGTGGGACCGGGGAGCTGTTTTTT; CDR3: CASSFTRDSGTGELFF
size: NA; V: TRBV28; J: TRBJ1-6; D: NA; DNA: TGTGCCAGCAGTTTTTTTCAGGCGGGTTCACCCCTCCACTTT; CDR3: CASSFFQAGSPLHF
size: NA; V: TRBV5-1; J: TRBJ2-2; D: NA; DNA: TGCGCCAGTACCGGGGAACTAGGGGACGCCGGGGAGCTGTTTTTT; CDR3: CASTGELGDAGELFF